This TCR beta chain was sequenced in a study of early T cells in non-severe SARS-CoV-2 infection (dated by TCRdb to the early 2020s). With regard to the full study: Because TCR sequencing relied on bulk RNA taken from unsorted whole blood, pairing of alpha and beta chains was not possible. Here is what the overall study found, with its caveats: VDJdb matching was skewed toward anti-spike CD8 responses and likely underestimated virus-specific expansions by missing private and CD4 specificities.

Library creation used 5' RACE. Reads for this sample came from a NextSeq 500. To correct for sequencing error and PCR bias, the TCR library protocol tagged individual cDNA molecules with unique molecular identifiers. Sequencing covered both TCR alpha and beta chains, and within each sample the abundances of alpha and beta sequences were tightly co-correlated. On the study's bioinformatics: Decombinator V4 was used to annotate the V gene, J gene and CDR3 of the TCR sequences. Expanded TCRs were defined as changing significantly between any two time points under a Poisson model with p below 0.0001. TCR abundances were normalised to the total number of TCRs sequenced per sample and were expressed as counts per million. VDJdb, accessed 1 November 2021, was searched for CMV, EBV and SARS-CoV-2 annotated TCRs, excluding TCRs annotated for multiple antigens. In TCRdb, the public reads were trimmed at Q25 with fastp and aligned with MiXCR, with productive beta chains retained. Identical CDR3 proteins give one entry, which carries the most common genes and DNA. TCRdb's processing, not the authors', yielded these V and J calls. Recorded for this sample are under 65,000 distinct CDR3 sequences; approximately 12% of them occurred a single time. The ten largest clonotypes hold over 7.5% of the sample.

A case-control design nested within a healthcare worker cohort in London, UK, was used, with weekly nasopharyngeal swab PCR tests and blood sampling performed. Healthcare workers were recruited between 23 and 31 March 2020, during the week of the UK lockdown, and were followed weekly for up to roughly 16 weeks. This clonotype was detected many times. Its specific antigen is unknown. Per-nucleotide qualities are absent, and no much larger clonotype sits a single base away. Sequencing input: whole blood. The origin of this receptor is an adult who was a healthcare worker with PCR-confirmed SARS-CoV-2 infection or an uninfected control (not recorded which).

In nucleotides, the sequence is TGTGCCAGTAGTATCGGGGACCGATTGAACACTGAAGCTTTCTTT. Its protein product is CASSIGDRLNTEAFF. The chain couples TRBV19 to TRBJ1-1, and perhaps TRBD1 as D gene, on 5 matching bases. Trimming takes 3 bases from V and 0 bases from J, and the germline ends sit 11 bases apart. CDR1 and CDR2, looked up from the germline V gene (reference sequence), are LNHDA and SQIVND. The CDR3 covers 15 residues, taking in both the cysteine and the phenylalanine. Just CDR3 DNA is preserved here, 45 bases in frame from base 1.